A selection of T cell receptor beta chains follows, all from one sample in a study of post-analysis software for immune sequencing data. TCRdb re-derived calls from the PCR reads in MiXCR, one entry per CDR3 protein. The sample has about half a million distinct CDR3 sequences, 34% seen once. What was sequenced was blood. These receptors were taken from a girl under 18 with multiple sclerosis. Each CDR3 is given with its conserved first and last residue. D genes are given only for firm matches. Some rows have no size entry. The others give once, few or many, or a class for an expanded clone.

CDR3 protein: CASSQFGGELFF
CDR3 DNA: TGTGCCAGCAGCCAATTTGGTGGGGAGCTGTTTTTT
J gene: TRBJ2-2
D gene: -
V gene: TRBV6-4
clone size: -

CDR3 protein: CASSGTGGSINQPQHF
CDR3 DNA: TGTGCCAGTAGCGGGACAGGGGGCAGTATCAATCAGCCCCAGCATTTT
J gene: TRBJ1-5
D gene: TRBD1
V gene: TRBV7-9
clone size: -

CDR3 protein: CASSDGGNYGYTF
CDR3 DNA: TGCGCCAGCAGTGACGGGGGTAACTATGGCTACACCTTC
J gene: TRBJ1-2
D gene: -
V gene: TRBV10-2
clone size: -

CDR3 protein: CAISDPRGNEQFF
CDR3 DNA: TGTGCCATCAGTGACCCCAGGGGGAATGAGCAGTTCTTC
J gene: TRBJ2-1
D gene: TRBD1
V gene: TRBV10-3
clone size: many

CDR3 protein: CASRIRSSGANVLTF
CDR3 DNA: TGTGCCAGCAGAATTCGCAGCTCTGGGGCCAACGTCCTGACTTTC
J gene: TRBJ2-6
D gene: -
V gene: TRBV11-2
clone size: few

CDR3 protein: CASSETGMNTEAFF
CDR3 DNA: TGTGCCAGCAGTGAGACAGGGATGAACACTGAAGCTTTCTTT
J gene: TRBJ1-1
D gene: TRBD1
V gene: TRBV2
clone size: -

CDR3 protein: CASSPSGGVDEQFF
CDR3 DNA: TGTGCCAGCTCACCAAGCGGGGGGGTGGATGAGCAGTTCTTC
J gene: TRBJ2-1
D gene: TRBD2
V gene: TRBV18
clone size: -

CDR3 protein: CASSHPDSSYEQYF
CDR3 DNA: TGCGCCAGCAGCCATCCGGACAGTTCCTACGAGCAGTACTTC
J gene: TRBJ2-7
D gene: -
V gene: TRBV5-1
clone size: few

CDR3 protein: CASSLPRAPGENIQYF
CDR3 DNA: TGCGCCAGCAGCCTACCCAGGGCGCCGGGCGAAAACATTCAGTACTTC
J gene: TRBJ2-4
D gene: -
V gene: TRBV5-1
clone size: few

CDR3 protein: CASSNLSDNEQFF
CDR3 DNA: TGTGCCAGCAGCAATTTATCGGACAATGAGCAGTTCTTC
J gene: TRBJ2-1
D gene: -
V gene: TRBV21-1
clone size: -